This entry lists 29 T cell receptor beta chains sequenced from one sample in a study of breast tumors, draining lymph nodes, adjacent tissues. Axillary draining lymph nodes of breast cancer patients supplied the node samples. TCRdb reprocessed the multiplex PCR reads with MiXCR, giving one entry per CDR3 protein. The top ten hold under 1.2% of the sample, which has 290,000 or so distinct CDR3 sequences, 30% to 35% seen once. Material: axillary lymph node tissue. All receptors come from a female donor with breast cancer. Some clones in this sample may be carry-over from other donors' samples.

V usage is TRBV18 and J usage is TRBJ2-1; perhaps TRBD1 as D (5 bases). The CDR3 runs to 14 residues. V was cut by 1 base and J by 9 bases, with 13 bases left in between. CDR1 is KGHSH, CDR2 LQKENI, per germline. CDR3 amino acids: CASSPREGQGEQFF. The CDR3 coding sequence is TGTGCCAGCTCACCACGTGAAGGGCAGGGTGAGCAGTTCTTC.

This clonotype turned up a few times. A much larger clonotype is one base distant, so this may be a read error. The V gene is TRBV5-8, the J gene TRBJ1-5; no clear D. CDR1 SGHTS and CDR2 YDEGEE come from the germline V gene. The CDR3 has 12 residues. Trimming took off 0 bases at V and 9 bases at J, with 7 bases between the two ends. CDR3 sequence (DNA): TGTGCCAGCAGCTTGGACGGTCCGCCCCAGCATTTT. Translating it yields CASSLDGPPQHF.

This clonotype was observed at least ten times. The gene calls are TRBV5-6 and TRBJ2-5; 7 positions agree with TRBD1. Germline V gene data show CDR1 as SGHDT and CDR2 as YYEEEE. This CDR3 contains 13 residues. Germline trimming cut 6 bases from V and 3 bases from J; bases unmatched to any gene: 5. CDR3 region: CASTIGTEETQYF. The CDR3 DNA reads as TGTGCCAGCACCATAGGGACAGAAGAGACCCAGTACTTC.

This clonotype has a count of ten or more. CDR3 amino acids: CSAPTGTSPYNEQFF. The CDR3 nucleotides read TGCAGTGCTCCTACCGGGACTAGCCCCTACAATGAGCAGTTCTTC. The V and J genes are TRBV20-1 and TRBJ2-1, with TRBD2 identical over 9 bases. Unmatched junction bases numbered 7, after V lost 5 bases and J lost 2 bases. Germline V gene data show CDR1 as DFQATT and CDR2 as SNEGSKA (reference sequence). CDR3 length equals 15 residues.

The chain recombines TRBV7-2 with TRBJ1-6, with unresolved D. V lost 2 bases to trimming and J lost 15 bases, with 17 bases between them. CDR3 length: 14 residues. Germline CDR1 reads SGHTA; CDR2 reads FQGNSA. The CDR3 here is CASSLLPGLAFLHF. The CDR3, as DNA: TGTGCCAGCAGCTTACTTCCTGGACTAGCCTTCCTCCACTTT.

This chain uses TRBV19 with TRBJ2-5; D is tentatively TRBD1 or TRBD2 (6 bases each). Trimming took 2 bases from V and 5 from J, leaving 18 bases between them. This CDR3 has 16 residues. Germline V gives CDR1 LNHDA, CDR2 SQIVND (reference sequence). In DNA form, the CDR3 reads TGTGCCAGTAGTATAATAGGGGGGAGAATCACGGAGACCCAGTACTTC. Its translation: CASSIIGGRITETQYF.

V and J are TRBV15 and TRBJ2-1, with TRBD2 matching 7 bases. Germline assignment: CDR1 LNHNV and CDR2 YYDKDF (reference sequence). The CDR3 loop spans 16 amino acids. The V and J ends lost 6 bases and 0 bases, in that order; junction bases with no gene match: 8. CDR3 DNA sequence: TGTGCCACCAGGGGGACTGGCGGGAGCTCCTACAATGAGCAGTTCTTC. Translating gives CATRGTGGSSYNEQFF.

Details on this clonotype: A much larger clone lies a single base off, so this may be a read error. The chain has TRBV4-2 and TRBJ2-5; D is perhaps TRBD2 (6 bases). Germline V gene data show CDR1 as LGHNA and CDR2 as YNFKEQ. CDR3 length: 14 amino acids. In nucleotides, the CDR3 is TGTGCCAGCAGCCAGGAGACTAGGACCTACGAGCAGCACTTC. Translation: CASSQETRTYEQHF.

V gene TRBV7-9 combines with J gene TRBJ1-1; tentative D call: TRBD1 (6 bases). Germline CDR1 and CDR2: SEHNR and FQNEAQ (reference sequence). The CDR3 loop spans 12 amino acids. V lost 3 bases and J lost 5, with 7 bases in between. CDR3 sequence reads: CASSFQGTEAFF. In nucleotides, the CDR3 is TGTGCCAGCAGCTTTCAGGGGACTGAAGCTTTCTTT.

This clonotype was detected many times. The V and J genes are TRBV5-1 and TRBJ2-2; unclear D gene. The CDR3 loop spans 13 amino acids. Germline-derived CDR1 and CDR2 are SGHRS and YFSETQ. The V end lost 0 bases, the J end lost 5 bases, and 5 bases lay between the germline ends. The CDR3 reads CASSLDVTGELFF. CDR3 nucleotide sequence: TGCGCCAGCAGCTTGGACGTAACCGGGGAGCTGTTTTTT.

CDR3 DNA sequence: TGTGCCTGGAATTTGCAGGGCAGGGCTAATTCACCCCTCCACTTT. Its translation is CAWNLQGRANSPLHF. The chain recombines TRBV30 with TRBJ1-6; possible D gene TRBD1, 5 bases. V was pared by 4 bases and J by 6 bases, with 16 bases between. CDR3 length equals 15 residues. Germline V lookup: CDR1 GTSNPN, CDR2 SVGIG (reference sequence).

Note on this clonotype: A clone one base away is much larger, so this may be a read error. V usage is TRBV9 and J usage is TRBJ2-7, with a weak D call TRBD2 (6 bases). CDR3 length: 15 amino acids. Per germline, CDR1 SGDLS and CDR2 YYNGEE. V was trimmed by 2 bases and J by 5 bases, leaving 17 bases between them. Written as DNA, the CDR3 is TGTGCCAGCAGCGTCTCCGGGACTTCAAATCACGAGCAGTACTTC. Protein sequence: CASSVSGTSNHEQYF. The full variable domain, rest sourced from reference TRBV9 and TRBJ2-7, is DSGVTQTPKHLITATGQRVTLRCSPRSGDLSVYWYQQSLDQGLQFLIQYYNGEERAKGNILERFSAQQFPDLHSELNLSSLELGDSALYFCASSVSGTSNHEQYFGPGTRLTVT.

With regard to this clonotype: It may be a read error: a sequence one base away is much more abundant. J is TRBJ1-2 and V is TRBV30; 9 nucleotides align to TRBD1. Germline V gene sequence: CDR1 GTSNPN, CDR2 SVGIG (reference sequence). V dropped 2 bases and J dropped 7; count of bases not matched to a gene: 11. CDR3 length: 15 residues. For the CDR3, the DNA is TGTGCCTGGAGTCCGGGGACAGGGAGCCTTTGTGGCTACACCTTC. Its protein product is CAWSPGTGSLCGYTF.

This clonotype was picked up many times. V gene TRBV5-5 combines with J gene TRBJ2-3; D gene unclear. V was trimmed by 0 bases and J by 4 bases, leaving 6 bases between them. This CDR3 has 13 amino acids. Germline V gives CDR1 SGHKS, CDR2 YYEKEE (reference sequence). The CDR3 spells CASSLAWPDTQYF. The CDR3 region has the DNA TGTGCCAGCAGCTTGGCGTGGCCAGATACGCAGTATTTT.

As for this clonotype: A read error may explain this, as a much larger clone is one base away. V and J are TRBV12-3 or TRBV12-4 and TRBJ2-3, with D perhaps TRBD2 (6 bases). The CDR3 is made up of 15 amino acids. V lost 5 bases and J lost 6, with 18 bases in between. The CDR3 nucleotides read TGTGCCAGCAGTCGGACTGGCGGGGTGGGGGATACGCAGTATTTT. Protein: CASSRTGGVGDTQYF.

This clonotype has ten or more counts. The V call is TRBV9, the J call TRBJ1-2; 8 positions match TRBD1. The trim removed 8 bases at V and 7 bases at J, leaving 10 bases unmatched. Germline V lookup: CDR1 SGDLS, CDR2 YYNGEE. The CDR3 loop spans 13 amino acids. CDR3: CASQTGAFGGYTF. The CDR3 DNA is TGTGCCAGTCAGACAGGGGCGTTCGGTGGCTACACCTTC.

The gene calls are TRBV7-9 and TRBJ1-4, with 9 bases identical to TRBD1. The germline gives CDR1 SEHNR, CDR2 FQNEAQ (reference sequence). The CDR3 sequence is 16 residues long. V was clipped by 4 bases and J by 7 bases; unmatched bases: 10. CDR3 sequence: CASSSADRGASEKLFF. The CDR3 bases are TGTGCCAGCAGCTCGGCGGACAGGGGAGCTAGTGAAAAACTGTTTTTT.

This clonotype was recorded only once. This sequence may be a read error, since a much larger clone differs from it by one base. This chain connects TRBV19 to TRBJ1-3; the D gene is possibly TRBD1 (5 bases). V dropped 4 bases and J dropped 1 base, with 17 bases sitting between them. The CDR3 is 17 residues long. CDR1 is LNHDA and CDR2 is SQIVND in the germline V gene (reference sequence). CDR3 sequence: CASSTTRDGLSGNTIYF. The CDR3 coding sequence is TGTGCCAGTAGTACCACTCGGGACGGACTTTCTGGAAACACCATATATTTT.

This clonotype was detected only once. The chain carries TRBV11-2 and TRBJ1-1; D not certain. Germline values: CDR1 SGHAT, CDR2 FQNNGV. CDR3 length: 15 amino acids. V was cut by 6 bases and J by 6 bases, with 20 bases left in between. As DNA, the CDR3 is TGTGCCAGCAGTCGATTGACGGACGGGATATCTGAAGCTTTCTTT. Protein product: CASSRLTDGISEAFF.

In its sample, this clonotype was seen many times. The genes are TRBV7-2 and TRBJ2-7, with 9 nucleotides matching TRBD2. Germline-derived CDR1 and CDR2 are SGHTA and FQGNSA. The CDR3 is 16 amino acids. The V and J ends lost 1 base and 3 bases, in that order; junction bases with no gene match: 7. In nucleotides, the CDR3 is TGTGCCAGCAGCTTAGGAATAATAGCGGGAGTCTACGAGCAGTACTTC. It specifies CASSLGIIAGVYEQYF.

This clonotype was counted between two and nine times. The rearrangement links TRBV5-1 to TRBJ2-3, with D hard to call. The germline V gene has CDR1 SGHRS and CDR2 YFSETQ. CDR3 length equals 15 residues. Between the trimmed V and J ends, which lost 1 base and 2 bases, there was a span of 11 bases. The CDR3 loop reads CASSLIGRTTDTQYF. CDR3 in DNA: TGCGCCAGCAGCTTGATTGGGCGGACCACAGATACGCAGTATTTT.

This clonotype was found many times. The chain is built from TRBV5-4 and TRBJ2-7, with 7 nucleotides matching TRBD1. CDR3 length: 14 amino acids. In germline, CDR1 is SGHNT, CDR2 YYREEE (reference sequence). V shed 3 bases and J 2 bases; nucleotides not matched to a gene: 5. CDR3: CASSSGDSPYEQYF. The CDR3 DNA reads TGTGCCAGCAGCTCCGGGGACAGCCCCTACGAGCAGTACTTC.

This clonotype was recorded many times. The chain employs TRBV12-3 or TRBV12-4 and TRBJ2-2; D gene unclear. The CDR3 spans 14 residues. Trimming removed 2 bases from V and 7 bases from J, with 11 bases in between. The CDR3 sequence: CASSLPPPIGELFF. The DNA for the CDR3 is TGTGCCAGCAGTTTACCACCCCCGATCGGGGAGCTGTTTTTT.

Of note for this clonotype: A much larger clone is a single base away; this may be a read error. The chain recombines TRBV5-1 with TRBJ2-5, with 8 bases matching TRBD2. CDR3 length equals 15 residues. V was pared by 4 bases and J by 5 bases, with 10 bases of the junction left unmatched. Germline CDR1 SGHRS, CDR2 YFSETQ. In DNA, the CDR3 is TGCGCCAGCAGCGGGGGACTAGATGCCTCGGAGACCCAGTACTTC. Protein: CASSGGLDASETQYF.

Comment on this clonotype: Since a much larger clone is just one base distant, this may be a read error. The CDR3 sequence is CASSDSVSYNEQSF. The CDR3, as DNA: TGTGCCAGCAGCGACTCCGTCTCCTACAATGAGCAGTCCTTC. This chain links TRBV9 with TRBJ2-1; D ambiguous. Per the germline V gene, CDR1 is SGDLS and CDR2 is YYNGEE. The CDR3 has 14 amino acids.

This clonotype showed up just a few times. Possible read error: a much larger clone is one base away. The V and J genes are TRBV7-9 and TRBJ2-5; D is possibly TRBD1 (6 bases). The CDR3 is 15 amino acids. The germline gives CDR1 SEHNR, CDR2 FQNEAQ (reference sequence). The CDR3 nucleotides are TGTGCCAGCAGCTTAGGTCCACAGGGACCAGAGACCCAGCACTTC. Its translation is CASSLGPQGPETQHF.

This clonotype appeared a single time. This CDR3 reads CASNRIVAQSKPQHF. CDR3 nucleotide sequence: TGTGCCAGCAACCGAATTGTGGCGCAGAGTAAGCCCCAGCATTTT. The chain links TRBV28 to TRBJ1-5, with D unclear. CDR1 is MDHEN and CDR2 is SYDVKM in the germline V gene. The CDR3 loop spans 15 amino acids. Trimming removed 7 bases at V and 8 bases at J, with 21 bases between.

The chain employs TRBV7-8 and TRBJ2-5, with no clear D. Trimming shortened V by 2 bases and J by 5 bases, and 9 bases separated the two germline ends. The CDR3 length is 13 residues. Germline CDR1 and CDR2: SGHVS and FQNEAQ. The CDR3 is CASSLFRHETQYF. The CDR3 nucleotides are TGTGCCAGCAGCTTATTCCGGCACGAGACCCAGTACTTC. Full variable domain (remainder filled in from reference TRBV7-8 and TRBJ2-5): GAGVSQSPRYKVAKRGQDVALRCDPISGHVSLFWYQQALGQGPEFLTYFQNEAQLDKSGLPSDRFFAERPEGSVSTLKIQRTQQEDSAVYLCASSLFRHETQYFGPGTRLLVL.

This chain uses TRBV6-6 with TRBJ1-5; 8 bases match TRBD1. CDR1 and CDR2 (germline): MNHNY, SVGAGI (reference sequence). V was clipped by 5 bases and J by 6 bases; unmatched bases: 15. This CDR3 is 17 amino acids long. CDR3 nucleotide sequence: TGTGCCAGCAGTACTGGACAGGGCCCCCAAGACGTTCAGCCCCAGCATTTT. Translation: CASSTGQGPQDVQPQHF.